The next 19 T cell receptor beta chains were all read from a single sample in a study of shared T cell receptors in the human thymus. Measured with immunoSEQ multiplex PCR; TCRdb has only the in-frame clones, and not every one. The sample records hundreds of thousands of clones, more than 70% being singletons. The sample was also reused in another study, on human thymus T cells.

The sequencing sample was made of thymocytes. These receptors all stem from a boy under two years old with a congenital heart defect.

The rearrangement uses TRBV6-1 and TRBJ2-1; D is perhaps TRBD2 (5 bases). Germline CDR1 MNHNS, CDR2 SASEGT. The CDR3 totals 12 residues. V lost 2 bases to trimming and J lost 7 bases, with 6 bases between them. The CDR3 DNA is TGTGCCAGCAGTGAAAGGGAGAATGAGCAGTTCTTC. Translation gives CASSERENEQFF.

This chain uses TRBV6-6 with TRBJ2-7; 7 nucleotides line up with TRBD1. Trimming at V came to 7 bases and at J to 3 bases, leaving 6 bases not matched to a gene. CDR3 length: 13 residues. Germline CDR1 MNHNY, CDR2 SVGAGI (reference sequence). CDR3 DNA: TGTGCCAGCACCCGGGACAGCAACTACGAGCAGTACTTC. Translation: CASTRDSNYEQYF.

The chain is built from TRBV10-3 and TRBJ2-6; weak D call: TRBD2 (5 bases). The V gene's germline CDR1 is ENHRY and CDR2 SYGVKD. V shed 4 bases and J shed 3 bases, with 10 bases lying between them. The CDR3 extends over 15 amino acids. CDR3 protein: CAISGPGVGANVLTF. In DNA form, the CDR3 reads TGTGCCATCAGTGGGCCCGGGGTTGGGGCCAACGTCCTGACTTTC.

The rearrangement links TRBV29-1 to TRBJ2-2; the match to TRBD1 covers 9 bases. The CDR3 consists of 17 residues. The ends lost 4 bases at V and 0 bases at J; junction bases unmatched: 9. CDR1 is SQVTM and CDR2 is ANQGSEA in the germline V gene. The CDR3, as DNA: TGCAGCGTTGGGGGTGGGGACAGGGTGTCGAACACCGGGGAGCTGTTTTTT. Protein product: CSVGGGDRVSNTGELFF.

J is TRBJ1-1 and V is TRBV14; weak D call: TRBD1 (6 bases). Trimming stripped 5 bases from V and 5 bases from J, with 24 bases between. The CDR3 length is 17 residues. Germline CDR1 and CDR2: SGHDN and FVKESK. CDR3 sequence: CASSSRPSVRGETEAFF. The CDR3 DNA is TGTGCCAGCAGCTCCCGCCCCTCAGTCAGGGGAGAGACTGAAGCTTTCTTT.

The J gene is TRBJ1-2, the V gene TRBV27; 7 bases map to TRBD1. Germline assignment: CDR1 MNHEY and CDR2 SMNVEV (reference sequence). Unmatched junction bases numbered 12, after V lost 10 bases and J lost 1 base. The CDR3 loop spans 15 amino acids. CDR3 DNA sequence: TGTGCCACTACAAAGACAGGGCTCCTTAACTATGGCTACACCTTC. Translating it yields CATTKTGLLNYGYTF.

This clone was seen only a few times. The chain joins TRBV6-5 to TRBJ2-3; the D is unclear. The CDR3 contains 12 residues. V was cut by 6 bases and J by 5 bases, with 9 bases left in between. The germline V gene encodes CDR1 MNHEY and CDR2 SVGAGI. CDR3 in amino acids: CASSSSRDTQYF. For the CDR3, the DNA is TGTGCCAGCAGCTCTTCCCGAGATACGCAGTATTTT.

V gene TRBV5-4 combines with J gene TRBJ2-5; 9 nucleotides agree with TRBD1. The germline V gene has CDR1 SGHNT and CDR2 YYREEE (reference sequence). The CDR3 is 15 amino acids. Trimming at V came to 3 bases and at J to 2 bases, leaving 5 bases not matched to a gene. CDR3 nucleotide sequence: TGTGCCAGCAGCTCACAGGGGGCAGCTCAAGAGACCCAGTACTTC. Protein sequence: CASSSQGAAQETQYF.

The rearrangement joins TRBV29-1 to TRBJ2-3; a weak D match, TRBD1 (5 bases). This CDR3 contains 13 residues. V lost 3 bases to trimming and J lost 0 bases, with 7 bases between them. CDR1 is SQVTM, CDR2 ANQGSEA, per germline. The DNA of the CDR3 is TGCAGCGTTGACAGGGCTAGCACAGATACGCAGTATTTT. Protein: CSVDRASTDTQYF.

This rearrangement joins TRBV27 to TRBJ1-5; 9 positions agree with TRBD1. Looked up from germline, CDR1 is MNHEY and CDR2 is SMNVEV (reference sequence). The CDR3 extends over 17 amino acids. With V trimmed by 0 bases and J by 6 bases, 9 bases remained unmatched. CDR3 in DNA: TGTGCCAGCAGTTTATCTGGGGGACAGGGTCTTAGTCAGCCCCAGCATTTT. It codes for CASSLSGGQGLSQPQHF.

The V and J genes are TRBV11-3 and TRBJ2-1; 10 positions agree with TRBD2. V was clipped by 5 bases and J by 4 bases; unmatched bases: 5. Per the germline V gene, CDR1 is SGHNT and CDR2 is YENEEA. The CDR3 totals 15 residues. The CDR3 sequence is CASSERGGRYNEQFF. The CDR3 region has the DNA TGTGCCAGCAGCGAGCGGGGGGGCCGGTACAATGAGCAGTTCTTC.

The V gene is TRBV29-1, the J gene TRBJ2-7, with D perhaps matching TRBD2 (5 bases). V lost 1 base, J lost 2 bases, and 18 bases lay in between. Germline CDR1 is SQVTM and CDR2 is ANQGSEA. The CDR3 runs to 16 residues. In nucleotides, the CDR3 is TGCAGCGTTGAAGTAGTGGACGCAGGAGGTGCCTACGAGCAGTACTTC. Its translation is CSVEVVDAGGAYEQYF.

The rearrangement links TRBV14 to TRBJ2-3; D may be TRBD1 (6 bases). Looked up from germline, CDR1 is SGHDN and CDR2 is FVKESK. The CDR3 runs 15 residues. V lost 1 base to trimming and J lost 4 bases, with 12 bases between them. CDR3 bases: TGTGCCAGCAGCCAAGTCACAGGGAATCCAGATACGCAGTATTTT. It translates to CASSQVTGNPDTQYF.

A note on this clone: Additional DNA sequences in this sample encode the identical CDR3. The chain has TRBV27 and TRBJ2-1; 8 bases align to TRBD2. The V gene end was trimmed by 0 bases and the J gene end by 4 bases; junction bases not matched to a gene: 2. This CDR3 is 15 amino acids long. Germline V gives CDR1 MNHEY, CDR2 SMNVEV (reference sequence). The CDR3 protein is CASSLSSGSYNEQFF. CDR3 DNA sequence: TGTGCCAGCAGTTTATCCAGCGGGAGTTACAATGAGCAGTTCTTC.

The sample holds one count of this clone. J is TRBJ1-2 and V is TRBV6-6, with D possibly being TRBD1 (5 bases). CDR1 MNHNY and CDR2 SVGAGI come from the germline V gene (reference sequence). V lost 7 bases, J lost 4 bases, and 19 bases lay in between. The CDR3 has 15 amino acids. CDR3 DNA: TGTGCCAGCATCCAGGGCCGTCAAATTTTCTATGGCTACACCTTC. This translates into CASIQGRQIFYGYTF.

The chain has TRBV25-1 and TRBJ2-7; 7 nucleotides agree with TRBD1. V was clipped by 0 bases and J by 2 bases; unmatched bases: 13. The CDR3 is 18 amino acids. Germline assignment: CDR1 MGHDK and CDR2 SYGVNS. This CDR3 is CASSEYWDQRDRAYEQYF. The CDR3 DNA sequence: TGTGCCAGCAGTGAATACTGGGACCAACGCGACAGGGCCTACGAGCAGTACTTC.

This CDR3 reads CASDPPGQGTSGRPDTQYF. In nucleotides, the CDR3 is TGTGCCAGCGACCCACCGGGACAGGGGACTAGCGGGAGACCCGATACGCAGTATTTT. The chain is built from TRBV28 and TRBJ2-3; 14 bases fit TRBD2. CDR1 is MDHEN, CDR2 SYDVKM, per germline. The CDR3 loop spans 19 amino acids. J lost 6 bases, V lost 8 bases, and 19 bases had no gene match.

The V gene is TRBV7-9, the J gene TRBJ2-7; perhaps TRBD2 as D (5 bases). There are 19 residues in the CDR3. The germline CDR1 and CDR2 sequences are SEHNR and FQNEAQ (reference sequence). Trimming cost V 2 bases and J 4 bases, with 27 bases left between them. The CDR3 region is CASSLNAIHTAANDYEQYF. The CDR3 bases are TGTGCCAGCAGCTTAAACGCGATACACACAGCGGCAAACGATTACGAGCAGTACTTC. The full variable domain, rest sourced from reference TRBV7-9 and TRBJ2-7, is DTGVSQNPRHKITKRGQNVTFRCDPISEHNRLYWYRQTLGQGPEFLTYFQNEAQLEKSRLLSDRFSAERPKGSFSTLEIQRTEQGDSAMYLCASSLNAIHTAANDYEQYFGPGTRLTVT.

The J gene is TRBJ2-7, the V gene TRBV5-6; TRBD1 might be the D (6 bases). The V end was cut by 4 bases, the J end by 3 bases, with 14 bases between. This CDR3 comprises 14 residues. CDR1 is SGHDT and CDR2 is YYEEEE in the germline V gene. CDR3 nucleotides: TGTGCCAGCAGCCCCGCAGGGGAACACTACGAGCAGTACTTC. Protein sequence: CASSPAGEHYEQYF.